The T cell receptor (beta chain) under discussion was sequenced for a study of blood T cell repertoires in COVID-19. Authors' processing steps: Counts of nucleated cells, estimated from reference gene primer amplification, were obtained. TCRdb keeps only in-frame clones here, not all; method: immunoSEQ multiplex PCR. V, J and clone size are those of that table, while D and trimming were read from the DNA. This sample has approximately 94,000 clones, with around 88% found just once. The sample was peripheral blood. This clonotype was sampled from a woman aged 70-85 years with acute or convalescent COVID-19.

CDR3 DNA: TGTGCCTGGAGTGTAGGGCCAGGGCCTCTAGCCAAAAACATTCAGTACTTC. Protein sequence: CAWSVGPGPLAKNIQYF. The chain uses TRBV30 and TRBJ2-4; D is perhaps TRBD1 (5 bases). V was trimmed by 0 bases and J by 0 bases, leaving 15 bases between them. This CDR3 has 17 amino acids. Looked up from germline, CDR1 is GTSNPN and CDR2 is SVGIG (reference sequence).